The clone carrying this T cell receptor (beta chain) was seen only a few times. The data belong to a study of spatial heterogeneity in lung cancer. A distinct unique molecular identifier was carried by each TCR cDNA molecule. In TCRdb, the 5' RACE reads were re-called with MiXCR into one record per CDR3 protein. The sample has roughly 100,000 distinct CDR3 sequences; over 8.5% are singletons. Time point defined: sample taken at primary tumor resection. Tumor, nontumor lung or frozen PBMC supplied whole RNA that was sequenced unsorted. Samples came from 70 to 80 TRACERx patients with untreated early-stage lung cancer. The CDR3 is made up of 14 amino acids. CDR1 is SGDLS and CDR2 is YYNGEE in the germline V gene. The V gene lost 0 bases and the J gene lost 1 base, with 7 bases spanning the gap.

This chain links TRBV9 with TRBJ2-5; D might be TRBD1 or TRBD2, each matching 5 bases. Material: PBMCs, obtained at surgery. The clonotype comes from a male donor with early-stage non-small cell lung cancer. The CDR3 nucleotides are TGTGCCAGCAGCGTAGAAGGGACCCAAGAGACCCAGTACTTC. It encodes CASSVEGTQETQYF.